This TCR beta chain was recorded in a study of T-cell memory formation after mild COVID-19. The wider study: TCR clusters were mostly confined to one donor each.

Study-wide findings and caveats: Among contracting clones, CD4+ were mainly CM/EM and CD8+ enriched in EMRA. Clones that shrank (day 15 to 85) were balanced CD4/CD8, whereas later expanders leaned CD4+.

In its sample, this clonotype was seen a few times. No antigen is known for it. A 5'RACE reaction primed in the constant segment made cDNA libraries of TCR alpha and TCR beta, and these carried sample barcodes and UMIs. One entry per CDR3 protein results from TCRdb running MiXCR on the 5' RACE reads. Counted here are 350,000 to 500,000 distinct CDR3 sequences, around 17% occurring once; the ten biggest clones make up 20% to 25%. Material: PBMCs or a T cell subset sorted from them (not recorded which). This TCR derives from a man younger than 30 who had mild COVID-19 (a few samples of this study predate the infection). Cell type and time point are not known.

As DNA, the CDR3 is TGTGCCTGGAGTGTCGGCGGGGGGCTCTCCTACGAGCAGTACTTC. This sequence encodes CAWSVGGGLSYEQYF. The chain combines TRBV30 with TRBJ2-7; 8 bases line up with TRBD2. Germline V CDR1 and CDR2: GTSNPN, SVGIG (reference sequence). This CDR3 region has 15 residues. Losses at the gene ends were 0 bases for V and 0 bases for J; bases not matched to a gene: 4.